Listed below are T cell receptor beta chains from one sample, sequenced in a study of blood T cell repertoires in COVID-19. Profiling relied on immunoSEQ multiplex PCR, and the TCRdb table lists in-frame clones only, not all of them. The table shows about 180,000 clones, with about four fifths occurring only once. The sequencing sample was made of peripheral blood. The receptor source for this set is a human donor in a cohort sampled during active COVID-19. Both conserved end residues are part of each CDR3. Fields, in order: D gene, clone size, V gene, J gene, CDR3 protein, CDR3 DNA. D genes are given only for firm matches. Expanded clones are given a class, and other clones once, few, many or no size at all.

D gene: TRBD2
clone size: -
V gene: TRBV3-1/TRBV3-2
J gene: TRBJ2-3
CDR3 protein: CASSLSGGADTQYF
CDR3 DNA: TGTGCCAGCAGCCTTAGCGGGGGGGCCGATACGCAGTATTTT

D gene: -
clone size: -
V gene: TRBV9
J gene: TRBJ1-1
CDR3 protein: CASSVGRGRYEAFF
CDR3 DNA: TGTGCCAGCAGCGTGGGAAGGGGGAGATATGAAGCTTTCTTT

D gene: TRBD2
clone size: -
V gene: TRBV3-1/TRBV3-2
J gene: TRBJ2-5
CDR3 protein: CASRTGPSGGETQYF
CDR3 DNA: TGTGCCAGCAGAACCGGCCCTAGCGGGGGAGAGACCCAGTACTTC

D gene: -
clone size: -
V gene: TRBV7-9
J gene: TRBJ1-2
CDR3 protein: CASSLAKDRDFYGYTF
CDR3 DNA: TGTGCCAGCAGCTTAGCTAAAGACCGGGACTTCTATGGCTACACCTTC

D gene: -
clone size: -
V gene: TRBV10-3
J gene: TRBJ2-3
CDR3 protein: CAIGASTDTQYF
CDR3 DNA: TGTGCCATCGGAGCTAGCACAGATACGCAGTATTTT

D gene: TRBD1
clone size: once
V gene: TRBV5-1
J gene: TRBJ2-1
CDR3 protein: CASRLQGPSNEQFF
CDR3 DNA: TGCGCCAGCAGATTACAGGGGCCCTCCAATGAGCAGTTCTTC

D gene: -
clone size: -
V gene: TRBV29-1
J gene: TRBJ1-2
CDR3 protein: CSVEDEGDNYGYTF
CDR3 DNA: TGCAGCGTTGAAGACGAGGGGGATAACTATGGCTACACCTTC

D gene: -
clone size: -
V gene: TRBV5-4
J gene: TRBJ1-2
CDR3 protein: CASSFEGASGYTF
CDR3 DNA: TGTGCCAGCAGCTTTGAAGGGGCGAGTGGCTACACCTTC

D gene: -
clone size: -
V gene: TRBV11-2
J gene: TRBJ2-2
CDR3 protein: CASSSLGGGGELFF
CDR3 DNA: TGTGCCAGCAGCTCCTTGGGGGGAGGCGGGGAGCTGTTTTTT

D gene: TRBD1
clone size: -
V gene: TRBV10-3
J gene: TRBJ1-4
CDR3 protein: CAISDADRPPNEKLFF
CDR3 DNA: TGTGCCATCAGCGACGCGGACAGGCCCCCTAATGAAAAACTGTTTTTT

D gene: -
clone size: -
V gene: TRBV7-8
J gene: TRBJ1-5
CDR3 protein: CASSLTTNQPQHF
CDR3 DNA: TGTGCCAGCAGCTTAACAACCAATCAGCCCCAGCATTTT

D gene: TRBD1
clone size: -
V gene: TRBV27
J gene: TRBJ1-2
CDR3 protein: CASRRGDRGSQGYTF
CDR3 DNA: TGTGCCAGCAGACGAGGGGACAGGGGGAGTCAAGGCTACACCTTC

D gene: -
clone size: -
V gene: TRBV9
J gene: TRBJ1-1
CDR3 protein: CASSVASDSLYTEAFF
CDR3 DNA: TGTGCCAGCAGCGTAGCTAGCGACAGCTTATACACTGAAGCTTTCTTT

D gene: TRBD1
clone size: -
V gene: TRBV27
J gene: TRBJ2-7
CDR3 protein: CASGGGQGTHEQYF
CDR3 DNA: TGTGCCAGCGGTGGAGGACAGGGTACGCACGAGCAGTACTTC

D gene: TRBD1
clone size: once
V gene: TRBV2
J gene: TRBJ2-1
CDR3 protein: CASRLGQGVNEQFF
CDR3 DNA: TGTGCCAGCCGTTTGGGACAGGGGGTTAATGAGCAGTTCTTC

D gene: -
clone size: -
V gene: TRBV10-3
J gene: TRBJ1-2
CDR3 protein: CAIRGNGAEGYTF
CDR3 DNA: TGTGCCATCAGGGGTAATGGGGCGGAAGGCTACACCTTC

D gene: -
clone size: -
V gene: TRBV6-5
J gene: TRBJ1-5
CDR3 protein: CASSPLGRAPGPQHF
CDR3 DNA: TGTGCCAGCAGTCCGCTCGGCAGGGCCCCCGGGCCCCAGCATTTT

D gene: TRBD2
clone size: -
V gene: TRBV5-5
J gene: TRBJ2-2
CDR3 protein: CASSLLSGGVTGELFF
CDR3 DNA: TGTGCCAGCAGCTTGCTTAGCGGGGGGGTAACCGGGGAGCTGTTTTTT

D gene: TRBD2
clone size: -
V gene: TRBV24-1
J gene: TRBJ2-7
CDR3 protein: CATSDRRTSGITYEQYF
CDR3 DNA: TGTGCCACCAGTGATCGCCGGACTAGCGGTATCACCTACGAGCAGTACTTC

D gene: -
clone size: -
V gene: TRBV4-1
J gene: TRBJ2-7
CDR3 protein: CASSHGQIPYEQYF
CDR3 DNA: TGCGCCAGCAGCCACGGACAGATCCCCTACGAGCAGTACTTC

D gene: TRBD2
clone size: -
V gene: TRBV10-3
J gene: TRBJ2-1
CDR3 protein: CAISESGLAGVNEQFF
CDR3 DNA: TGTGCCATCAGTGAGTCAGGGCTAGCGGGAGTTAATGAGCAGTTCTTC

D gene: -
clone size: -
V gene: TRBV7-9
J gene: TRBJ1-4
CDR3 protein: CASGPWGGNEKLFF
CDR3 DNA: TGTGCCAGCGGGCCTTGGGGGGGTAATGAAAAACTGTTTTTT

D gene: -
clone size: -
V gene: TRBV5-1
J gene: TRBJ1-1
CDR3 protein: CASRYRVATEAFF
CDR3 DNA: TGCGCCAGCAGGTATCGGGTAGCCACTGAAGCTTTCTTT

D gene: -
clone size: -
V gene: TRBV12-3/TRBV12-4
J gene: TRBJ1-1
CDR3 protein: CASRDTSTEAFF
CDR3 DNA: TGTGCCAGCAGGGACACGAGCACTGAAGCTTTCTTT

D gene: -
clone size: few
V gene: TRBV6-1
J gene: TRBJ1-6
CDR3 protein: CASSERRSPLHF
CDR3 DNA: TGTGCCAGCAGTGAACGGCGGTCACCCCTCCACTTT

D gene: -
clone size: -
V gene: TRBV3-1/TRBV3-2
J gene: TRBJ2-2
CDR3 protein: CASSQVGQENTGELFF
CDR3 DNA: TGTGCCAGCAGCCAAGTGGGGCAGGAGAACACCGGGGAGCTGTTTTTT

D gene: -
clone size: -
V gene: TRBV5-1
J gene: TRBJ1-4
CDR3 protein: CASSFIGINEKLFF
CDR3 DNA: TGCGCCAGCAGCTTCATCGGGATCAATGAAAAACTGTTTTTT

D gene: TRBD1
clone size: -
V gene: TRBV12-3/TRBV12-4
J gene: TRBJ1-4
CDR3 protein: CASSPDRGEKLFF
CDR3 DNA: TGTGCCAGCAGCCCCGACAGGGGTGAAAAACTGTTTTTT

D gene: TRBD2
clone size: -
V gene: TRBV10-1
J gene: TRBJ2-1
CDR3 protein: CASSESSGGLYNEQFF
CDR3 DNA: TGCGCCAGCAGTGAATCCAGCGGGGGCCTTTACAATGAGCAGTTCTTC

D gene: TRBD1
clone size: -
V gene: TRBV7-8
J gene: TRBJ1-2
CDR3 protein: CASSSTGGDYGYTF
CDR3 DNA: TGTGCCAGCAGCTCCACAGGGGGCGACTATGGCTACACCTTC

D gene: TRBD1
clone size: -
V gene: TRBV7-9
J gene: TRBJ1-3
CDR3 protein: CASSAGQASGNTIYF
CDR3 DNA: TGTGCCAGCAGCGCCGGACAGGCGAGTGGAAACACCATATATTTT

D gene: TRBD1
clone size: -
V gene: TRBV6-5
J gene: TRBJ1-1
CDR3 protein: CASSYSGQLNTEAFF
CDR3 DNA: TGTGCCAGCAGTTACTCGGGACAGTTGAACACTGAAGCTTTCTTT